The T cell receptor (beta chain) described here comes from a study of circulating CD8 cells and anti-PD-1 response in melanoma. For the study at large: Non-responders showed stable or progressive disease; responders showed complete or partial response.

The study's findings and limits: TIGIT repertoires were least diverse, DNEG repertoires most diverse. At M1, fewer than 8% of TRB clonotypes appeared in multiple subsets.

CDR3 length equals 15 residues. The ends lost 5 bases at V and 1 base at J; junction bases unmatched: 6. The germline gives CDR1 SGHTA, CDR2 FQGNSA. TCR libraries were prepared from approximately 15 ng of total RNA with the QIAseq Immune Repertoire TCR panel. One entry per CDR3 protein, called by TCRdb with MiXCR from the reads. The table includes more than 600 distinct CDR3 sequences, 6.6% detected once. Relative to its sample, this clonotype is medium-sized. Its antigen is not identified. From live CD3+CD8+TCRalphabeta+ cells, four PD-1 and/or TIGIT subsets were sorted. Specimen: CD8+ T cells from PBMCs, collected at baseline or after one month of anti-PD-1 therapy (not recorded which). This receptor was identified in a human donor with melanoma. The V and J genes are TRBV7-2 and TRBJ2-5, with 8 bases that match TRBD2. The DNA for the CDR3 is TGTGCCAGCAGCCCACTACTAGCGGTCCAAGAGACCCAGTACTTC. Translated, it gives CASSPLLAVQETQYF.